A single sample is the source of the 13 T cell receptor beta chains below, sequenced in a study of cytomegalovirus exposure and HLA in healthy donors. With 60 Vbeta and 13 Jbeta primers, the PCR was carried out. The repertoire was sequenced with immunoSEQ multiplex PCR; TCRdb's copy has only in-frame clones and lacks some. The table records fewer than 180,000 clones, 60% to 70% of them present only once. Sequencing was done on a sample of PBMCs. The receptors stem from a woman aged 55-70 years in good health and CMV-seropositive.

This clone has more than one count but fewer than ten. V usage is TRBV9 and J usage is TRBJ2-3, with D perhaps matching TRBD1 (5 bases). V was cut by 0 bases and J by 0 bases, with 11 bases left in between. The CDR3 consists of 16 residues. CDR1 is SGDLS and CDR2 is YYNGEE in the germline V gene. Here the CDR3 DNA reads TGTGCCAGCAGCGTAGGGTCCAGGGATAGCACAGATACGCAGTATTTT. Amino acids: CASSVGSRDSTDTQYF. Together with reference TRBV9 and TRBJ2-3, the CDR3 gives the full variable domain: DSGVTQTPKHLITATGQRVTLRCSPRSGDLSVYWYQQSLDQGLQFLIQYYNGEERAKGNILERFSAQQFPDLHSELNLSSLELGDSALYFCASSVGSRDSTDTQYFGPGTRLTVL.

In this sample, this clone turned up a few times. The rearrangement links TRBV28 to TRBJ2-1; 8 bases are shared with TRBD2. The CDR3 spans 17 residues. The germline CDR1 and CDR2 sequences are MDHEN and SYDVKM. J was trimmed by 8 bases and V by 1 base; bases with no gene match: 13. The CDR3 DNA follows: TGTGCCAGCAGTTTATTAAGCGGGAGCACCTTTACATATGAGCAGTTCTTC. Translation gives CASSLLSGSTFTYEQFF.

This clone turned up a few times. For the CDR3, the DNA is TGTGCCAGCAGGAGCGGGAAGGTTGAGACCCAGTACTTC. Its protein is CASRSGKVETQYF. This sequence joins TRBV27 and TRBJ2-5, with 7 nucleotides matching TRBD2. This CDR3 has 13 amino acids. Germline V gene sequence: CDR1 MNHEY, CDR2 SMNVEV (reference sequence). V was pared by 6 bases and J by 5 bases, with 6 bases of the junction left unmatched.

The CDR3 sequence is CSVVVGAVGEQYF. The CDR3 coding sequence is TGCAGCGTTGTTGTGGGGGCCGTCGGGGAGCAGTACTTC. The V call is TRBV29-1, the J call TRBJ2-7, with D maybe TRBD1 (6 bases). Trimming cost V 4 bases and J 7 bases, with 17 bases left between them. Germline CDR1 reads SQVTM; CDR2 reads ANQGSEA. This CDR3 region has 13 residues.

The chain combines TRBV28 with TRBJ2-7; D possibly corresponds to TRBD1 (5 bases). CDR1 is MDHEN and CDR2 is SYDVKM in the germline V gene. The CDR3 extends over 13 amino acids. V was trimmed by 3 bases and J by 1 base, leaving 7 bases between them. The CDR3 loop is CASSLRQSYEQYF. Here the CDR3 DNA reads TGTGCCAGCAGTTTGCGACAGTCCTACGAGCAGTACTTC.

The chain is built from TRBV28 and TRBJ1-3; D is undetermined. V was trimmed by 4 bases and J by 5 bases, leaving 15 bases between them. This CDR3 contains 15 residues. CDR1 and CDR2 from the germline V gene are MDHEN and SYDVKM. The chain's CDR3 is CASSSRGLGRNTIYF. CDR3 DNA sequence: TGTGCCAGCAGTTCTCGAGGGTTAGGGAGAAACACCATATATTTT.

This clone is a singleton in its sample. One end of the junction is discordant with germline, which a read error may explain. The CDR3 DNA sequence: TGTGCCAGCAGCATAACTAGCGGGAGTAACCCCTATGAGCAGTTCTTC. Amino acids: CASSITSGSNPYEQFF. The V and J genes are TRBV7-3 and TRBJ2-1, with 11 nucleotides matching TRBD2. The CDR3 consists of 16 residues. Looked up from germline, CDR1 is SGHTA and CDR2 is FQGTGA.

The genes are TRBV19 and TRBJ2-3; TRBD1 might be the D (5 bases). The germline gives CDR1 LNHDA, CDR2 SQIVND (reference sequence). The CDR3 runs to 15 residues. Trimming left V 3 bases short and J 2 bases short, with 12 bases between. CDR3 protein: CASSMYAGFTDTQYF. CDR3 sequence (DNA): TGTGCCAGTAGTATGTATGCAGGGTTCACAGATACGCAGTATTTT.

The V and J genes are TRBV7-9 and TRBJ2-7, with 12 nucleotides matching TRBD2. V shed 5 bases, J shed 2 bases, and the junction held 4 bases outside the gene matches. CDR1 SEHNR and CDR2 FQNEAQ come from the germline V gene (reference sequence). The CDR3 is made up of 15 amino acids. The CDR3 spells CASSPGLAGPYEQYF. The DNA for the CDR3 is TGTGCCAGCAGCCCGGGACTAGCGGGCCCCTACGAGCAGTACTTC.

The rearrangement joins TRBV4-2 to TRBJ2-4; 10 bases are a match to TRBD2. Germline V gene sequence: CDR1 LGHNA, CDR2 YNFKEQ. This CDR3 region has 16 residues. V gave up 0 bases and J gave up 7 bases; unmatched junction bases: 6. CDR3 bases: TGTGCCAGCAGCCAAGATAGCGGGAGGCTCGGCAACATTCAGTACTTC. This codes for CASSQDSGRLGNIQYF.

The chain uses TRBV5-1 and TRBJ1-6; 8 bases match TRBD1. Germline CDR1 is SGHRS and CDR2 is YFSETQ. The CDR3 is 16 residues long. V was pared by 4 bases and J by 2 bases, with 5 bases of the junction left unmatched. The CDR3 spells CASSDGQGAYNSPLHF. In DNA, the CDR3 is TGCGCCAGCAGCGACGGACAGGGAGCCTATAATTCACCCCTCCACTTT.

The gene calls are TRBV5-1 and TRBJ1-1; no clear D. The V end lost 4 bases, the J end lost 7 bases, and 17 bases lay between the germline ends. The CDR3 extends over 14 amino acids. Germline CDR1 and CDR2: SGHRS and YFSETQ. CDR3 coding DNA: TGCGCCAGCAGCCCTGCTCCCGGGTCGCTTGAAGCTTTCTTT. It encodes CASSPAPGSLEAFF.

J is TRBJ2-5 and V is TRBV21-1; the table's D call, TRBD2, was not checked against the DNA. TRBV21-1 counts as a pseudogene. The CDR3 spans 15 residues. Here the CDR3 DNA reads TGTGCCAGCCCCCTGGGACTAGCGGGTAAGGAGACCCAGTACTTC. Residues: CASPLGLAGKETQYF.